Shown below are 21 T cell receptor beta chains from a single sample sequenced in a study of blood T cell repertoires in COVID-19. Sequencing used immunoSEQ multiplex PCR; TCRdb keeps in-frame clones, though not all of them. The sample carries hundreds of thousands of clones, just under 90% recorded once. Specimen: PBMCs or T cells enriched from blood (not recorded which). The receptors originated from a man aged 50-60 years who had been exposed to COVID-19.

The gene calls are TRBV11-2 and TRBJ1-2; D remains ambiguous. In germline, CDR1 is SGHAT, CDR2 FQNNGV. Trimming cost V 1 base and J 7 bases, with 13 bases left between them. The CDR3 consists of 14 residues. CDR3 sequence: CASSLGPGVGGYTF. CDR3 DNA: TGTGCCAGCAGCTTAGGGCCCGGGGTGGGTGGCTACACCTTC.

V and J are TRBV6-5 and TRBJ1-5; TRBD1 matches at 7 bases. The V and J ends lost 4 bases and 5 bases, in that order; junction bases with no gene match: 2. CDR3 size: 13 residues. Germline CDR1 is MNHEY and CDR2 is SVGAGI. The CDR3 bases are TGTGCCAGCAGTTGGGACAGTTATCAGCCCCAGCATTTT. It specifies CASSWDSYQPQHF.

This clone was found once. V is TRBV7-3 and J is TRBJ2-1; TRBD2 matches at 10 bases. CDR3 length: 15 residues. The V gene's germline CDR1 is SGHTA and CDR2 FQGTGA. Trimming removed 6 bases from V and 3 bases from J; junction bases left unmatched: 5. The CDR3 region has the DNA TGTGCCAGCAGACTAGCGGGATCCAACTACAATGAGCAGTTCTTC. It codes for CASRLAGSNYNEQFF. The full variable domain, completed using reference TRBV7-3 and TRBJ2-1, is GAGVSQTPSNKVTEKGKYVELRCDPISGHTALYWYRQSLGQGPEFLIYFQGTGAADDSGLPNDRFFAVRPEGSVSTLKIQRTERGDSAVYLCASRLAGSNYNEQFFGPGTRLTVL.

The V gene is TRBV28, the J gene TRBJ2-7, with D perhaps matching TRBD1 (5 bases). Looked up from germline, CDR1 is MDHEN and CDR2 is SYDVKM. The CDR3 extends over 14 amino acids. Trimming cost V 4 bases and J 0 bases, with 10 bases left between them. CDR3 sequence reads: CASSSSRDSYEQYF. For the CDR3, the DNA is TGTGCCAGCAGTTCCAGCAGGGACTCCTACGAGCAGTACTTC.

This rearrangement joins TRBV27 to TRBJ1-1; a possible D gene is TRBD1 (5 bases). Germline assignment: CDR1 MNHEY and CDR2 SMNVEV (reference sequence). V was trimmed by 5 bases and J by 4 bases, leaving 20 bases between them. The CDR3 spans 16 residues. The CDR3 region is CASSTIPGTFGTEAFF. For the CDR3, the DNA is TGTGCCAGCAGTACTATACCCGGGACTTTTGGCACTGAAGCTTTCTTT.

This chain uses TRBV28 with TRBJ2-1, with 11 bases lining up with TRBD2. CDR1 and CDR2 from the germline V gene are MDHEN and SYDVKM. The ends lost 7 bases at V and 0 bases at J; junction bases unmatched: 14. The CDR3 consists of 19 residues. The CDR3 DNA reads TGTGCCAGCATTTCCGGGGCTAGCGGGGGGTGGAGCTCCTACAATGAGCAGTTCTTC. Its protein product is CASISGASGGWSSYNEQFF.

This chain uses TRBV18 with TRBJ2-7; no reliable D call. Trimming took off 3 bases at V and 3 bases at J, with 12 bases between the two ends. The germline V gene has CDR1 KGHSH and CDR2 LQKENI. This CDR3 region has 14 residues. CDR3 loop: CASSPTSKDYEQYV. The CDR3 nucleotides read TGTGCCAGCTCACCTACTTCTAAAGACTACGAGCAGTACGTC.

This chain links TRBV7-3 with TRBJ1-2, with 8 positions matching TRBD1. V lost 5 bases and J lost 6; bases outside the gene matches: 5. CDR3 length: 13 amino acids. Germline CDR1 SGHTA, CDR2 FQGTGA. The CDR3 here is CASSHDRGHGYTF. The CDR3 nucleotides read TGTGCCAGCAGCCACGACAGGGGCCATGGCTACACCTTC.

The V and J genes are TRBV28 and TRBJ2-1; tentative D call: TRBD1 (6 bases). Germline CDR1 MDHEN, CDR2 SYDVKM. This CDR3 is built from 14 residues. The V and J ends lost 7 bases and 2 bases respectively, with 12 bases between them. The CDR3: CASTRQVTYNEQFF. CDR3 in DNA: TGTGCCAGCACAAGACAGGTAACCTACAATGAGCAGTTCTTC.

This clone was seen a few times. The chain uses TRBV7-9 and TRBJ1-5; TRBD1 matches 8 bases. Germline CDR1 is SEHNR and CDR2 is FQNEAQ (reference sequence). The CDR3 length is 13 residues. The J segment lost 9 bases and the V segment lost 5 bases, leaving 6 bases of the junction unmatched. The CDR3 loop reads CASSPDRGRPQHF. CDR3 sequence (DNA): TGTGCCAGCAGCCCCGACAGGGGAAGGCCCCAGCATTTT. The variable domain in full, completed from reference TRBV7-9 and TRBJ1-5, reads DTGVSQNPRHKITKRGQNVTFRCDPISEHNRLYWYRQTLGQGPEFLTYFQNEAQLEKSRLLSDRFSAERPKGSFSTLEIQRTEQGDSAMYLCASSPDRGRPQHFGDGTRLSIL.

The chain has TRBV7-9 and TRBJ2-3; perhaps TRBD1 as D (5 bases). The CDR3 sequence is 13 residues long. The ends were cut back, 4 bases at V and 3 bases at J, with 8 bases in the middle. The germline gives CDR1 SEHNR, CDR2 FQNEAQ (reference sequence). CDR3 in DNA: TGTGCCAGCAGCTCCTCAGGGACAGATACGCAGTATTTT. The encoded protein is CASSSSGTDTQYF.

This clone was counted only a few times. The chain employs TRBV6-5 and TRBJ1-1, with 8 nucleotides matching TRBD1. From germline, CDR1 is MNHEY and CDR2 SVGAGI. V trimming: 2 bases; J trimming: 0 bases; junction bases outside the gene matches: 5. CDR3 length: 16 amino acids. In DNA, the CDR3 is TGTGCCAGCAGTTACGGGGCAGGGGGCCTGAACACTGAAGCTTTCTTT. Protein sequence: CASSYGAGGLNTEAFF.

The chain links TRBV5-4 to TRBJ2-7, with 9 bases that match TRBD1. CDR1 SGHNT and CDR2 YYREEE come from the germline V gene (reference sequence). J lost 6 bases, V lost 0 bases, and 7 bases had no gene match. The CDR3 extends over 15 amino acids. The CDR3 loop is CASSLGTGELVEQYF. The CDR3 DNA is TGTGCCAGCAGCTTGGGGACAGGGGAATTAGTCGAGCAGTACTTC.

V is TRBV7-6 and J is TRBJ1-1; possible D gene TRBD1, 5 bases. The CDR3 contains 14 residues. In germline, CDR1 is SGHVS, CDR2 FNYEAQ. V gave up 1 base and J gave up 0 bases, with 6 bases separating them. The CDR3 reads CASSLGQMNTEAFF. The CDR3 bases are TGTGCCAGCAGCTTAGGACAGATGAACACTGAAGCTTTCTTT.

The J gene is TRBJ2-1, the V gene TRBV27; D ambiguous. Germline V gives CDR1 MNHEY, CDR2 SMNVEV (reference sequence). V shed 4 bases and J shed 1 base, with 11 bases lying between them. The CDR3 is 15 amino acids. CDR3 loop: CASSSGSASYNEQFF. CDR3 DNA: TGTGCCAGCAGTTCGGGTAGTGCGTCCTACAATGAGCAGTTCTTC.

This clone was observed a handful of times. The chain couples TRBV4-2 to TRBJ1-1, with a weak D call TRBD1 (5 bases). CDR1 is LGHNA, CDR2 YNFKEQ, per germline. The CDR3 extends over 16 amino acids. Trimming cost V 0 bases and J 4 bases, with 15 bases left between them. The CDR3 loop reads CASSQEPSVGGTEAFF. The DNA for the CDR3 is TGTGCCAGCAGCCAAGAACCAAGCGTCGGGGGCACTGAAGCTTTCTTT.

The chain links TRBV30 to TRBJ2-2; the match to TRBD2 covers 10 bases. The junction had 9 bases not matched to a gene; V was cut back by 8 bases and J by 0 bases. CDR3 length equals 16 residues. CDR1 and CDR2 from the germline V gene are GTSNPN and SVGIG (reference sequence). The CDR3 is CARRTSGTSNTGELFF. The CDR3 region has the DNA TGTGCCAGACGGACTAGCGGAACCTCGAACACCGGGGAGCTGTTTTTT.

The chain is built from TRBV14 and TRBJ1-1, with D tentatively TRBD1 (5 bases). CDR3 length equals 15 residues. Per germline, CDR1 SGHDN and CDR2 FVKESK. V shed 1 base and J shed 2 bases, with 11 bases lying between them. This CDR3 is CASSQGKGLNTEAFF. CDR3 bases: TGTGCCAGCAGCCAAGGGAAGGGGCTAAACACTGAAGCTTTCTTT.

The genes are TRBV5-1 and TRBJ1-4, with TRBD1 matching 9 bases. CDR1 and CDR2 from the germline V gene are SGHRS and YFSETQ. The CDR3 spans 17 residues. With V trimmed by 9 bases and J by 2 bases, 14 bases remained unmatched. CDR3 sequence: CATRRLTGGLTNEKLFF. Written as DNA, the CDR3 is TGCGCCACCCGCCGATTGACAGGGGGATTGACTAATGAAAAACTGTTTTTT.

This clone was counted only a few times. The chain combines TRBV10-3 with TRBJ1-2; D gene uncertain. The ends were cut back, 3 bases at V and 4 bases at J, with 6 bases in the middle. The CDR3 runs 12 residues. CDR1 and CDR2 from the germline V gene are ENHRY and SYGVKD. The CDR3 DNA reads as TGTGCCATCAGTGAAGTACTCTATGGCTACACCTTC. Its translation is CAISEVLYGYTF.

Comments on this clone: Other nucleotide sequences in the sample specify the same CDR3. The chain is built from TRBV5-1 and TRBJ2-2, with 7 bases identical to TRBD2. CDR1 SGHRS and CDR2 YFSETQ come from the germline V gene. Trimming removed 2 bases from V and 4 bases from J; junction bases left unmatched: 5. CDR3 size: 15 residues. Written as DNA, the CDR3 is TGCGCCAGCAGCTTAAGCGGGACGGGCACCGGGGAGCTGTTTTTT. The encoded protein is CASSLSGTGTGELFF.